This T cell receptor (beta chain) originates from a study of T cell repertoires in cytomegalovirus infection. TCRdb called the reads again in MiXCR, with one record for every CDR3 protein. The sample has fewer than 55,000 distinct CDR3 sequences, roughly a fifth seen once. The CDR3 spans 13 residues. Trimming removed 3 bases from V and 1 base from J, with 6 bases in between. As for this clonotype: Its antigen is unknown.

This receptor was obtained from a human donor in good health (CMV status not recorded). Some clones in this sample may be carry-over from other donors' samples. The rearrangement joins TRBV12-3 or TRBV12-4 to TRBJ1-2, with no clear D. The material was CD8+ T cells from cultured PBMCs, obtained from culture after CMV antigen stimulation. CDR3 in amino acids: CASSLGSNYGYTF. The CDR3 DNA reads TGTGCCAGCAGTTTGGGCAGTAACTATGGCTACACCTTC.